The clone carrying this TCR beta chain was seen only a few times. The target antigen is unknown. This sample stems from a study of identical twins. Findings of the study overall: A partial confounding effect on zero-insertion analyses could come from invariant MAIT and iNKT cells. Where out-of-frame alpha sequences were twin-shared, they showed excess low generation probability. The conclusions drew on cross-sectional statistical analysis instead of tracking the same donors.

The CDR3 is 15 residues long. The germline V gene has CDR1 SGHNT and CDR2 YENEEA. J was trimmed by 2 bases and V by 4 bases; bases with no gene match: 8. Addition of a universal primer site occurred through template switching, and cDNA carried unique molecular identifiers. TCRdb re-called the 5' RACE reads with MiXCR, one entry per CDR3 protein. The sample consists of approximately 220,000 distinct CDR3 sequences, 6% to 8.5% of them appearing once. Separately, the same data were catalogued under a study of yellow fever vaccine responses in identical twins.

Sequencing used CD8+ T cells sorted from blood. The TCR was taken from a woman under 30 in good health. The chain carries TRBV11-3 and TRBJ2-7; 7 bases match TRBD1. The CDR3 sequence: CASSSSRDRPYEQYF. DNA of the CDR3: TGTGCCAGCAGCTCAAGCCGGGACAGACCCTACGAGCAGTACTTC.